The sequence of this T cell receptor (beta chain) was determined in a study of shared clonotypes between healthy human individuals. About the study: Each donor had three CD4 naive, three CD4 memory, two CD8 naive and one CD8 memory plate. General study points: Sorted-subset sequencing, rarefaction showed, was incomplete despite large depth.

The donors were adults (healthy and HIV-negative) with no recent acute infections or vaccinations. CD4+ cells underwent separation, giving CD45RA+ naive and CD45RA-negative memory subsets. Germline V gene sequence: CDR1 SNHLY, CDR2 FYNNEI. The CDR3 sequence is 15 residues long. The germline V and J ends were trimmed by 6 bases and 3 bases, with 17 bases remaining between them. Some clones are missing from TCRdb's copy, which holds only in-frame ones; the method was immunoSEQ multiplex PCR. This table holds about 1 million clones, approximately 70% found once. As for this clone: The antigen remains unidentified.

The chain recombines TRBV2 with TRBJ2-5, with D possibly called TRBD1 or TRBD2 (6 bases each). The clonotype comes from a man between 18 and 29 years old in good health. Sequencing was carried out using memory CD4+ T cells sorted from blood. Indicated subset: CD45RA-negative fraction. The CDR3 DNA sequence: TGTGCCAGCAGGAAGGGGGGACTCCAAAAAGAGACCCAGTACTTC. This codes for CASRKGGLQKETQYF.